This T cell receptor beta chain emerged from a study of T cell repertoires in cytomegalovirus infection. Notes on the study in general: HLA-C-restricted CMV clonotypes gave the most frequent clonotype in two of eight donors.

TCRdb reprocessed the reads via MiXCR and lists one record per CDR3 protein. The sample includes hundreds of thousands of distinct CDR3 sequences, 24% of them seen just once. A note on this clonotype: The target antigen is unknown.

What was sequenced was CD8+ T cells from PBMCs. The clonotype originates from a human donor in good health (CMV status not recorded). Some clones in this sample may be carry-over from other donors' samples.

The CDR3 DNA sequence: TGCAGTGCTAGCGGTCCTACCGAGACAACCTATGGCTACACCTTC. This sequence encodes CSASGPTETTYGYTF. The chain is built from TRBV20-1 and TRBJ1-2; the D is unclear. V lost 3 bases and J lost 4, with 18 bases in between. CDR3 size: 15 residues. Per germline, CDR1 DFQATT and CDR2 SNEGSKA (reference sequence).